The entry below describes one T cell receptor beta chain. Its cognate antigen is unknown. This entry is derived from a study of T cell responses to AZD1222 COVID-19 vaccine. The overall study: The study pooled second doses at about 4 or about 12 weeks. Study findings and constraints: Reports indicate that nearly half of spike-specific TCRs are directed at unmutated variant regions. It was only a handful of AZD1222 recipients who were seropositive at baseline.

After removal of 4 bases from V and 3 bases from J, the junction contained 3 bases not matched to a gene. The germline V gene encodes CDR1 SGHTS and CDR2 YDEGEE. The CDR3 sequence is 13 residues long. Produced via immunoSEQ multiplex PCR; TCRdb's table is partial and in-frame only. The data hold about 170,000 clones, with approximately 92% observed a single time. The clonotype comes from an adult in good health. Material: peripheral blood, obtained on day 0 of AZD1222 vaccination. V usage is TRBV5-8 and J usage is TRBJ2-5; TRBD1 agrees at 7 bases. The CDR3 loop reads CASSIGTEETQYF. The CDR3 coding sequence is TGTGCCAGCAGCATCGGGACAGAAGAGACCCAGTACTTC.